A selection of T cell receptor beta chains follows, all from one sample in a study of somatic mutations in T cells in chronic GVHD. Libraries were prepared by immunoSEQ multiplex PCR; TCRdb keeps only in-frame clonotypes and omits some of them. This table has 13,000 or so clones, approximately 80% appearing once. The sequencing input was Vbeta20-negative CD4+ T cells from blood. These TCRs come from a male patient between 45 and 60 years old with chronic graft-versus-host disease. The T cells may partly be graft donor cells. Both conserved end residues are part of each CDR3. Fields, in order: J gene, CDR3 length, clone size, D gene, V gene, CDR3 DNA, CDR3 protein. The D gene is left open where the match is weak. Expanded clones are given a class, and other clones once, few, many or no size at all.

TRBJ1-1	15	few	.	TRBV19	TGTGCCAGTAGTACCCAACCGGGGAGTGGCACTGAAGCTTTCTTT	CASSTQPGSGTEAFF
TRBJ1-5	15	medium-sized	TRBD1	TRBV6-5	TGTGCCAGCAGTAATGGGGGGACAGCTAATCAGCCCCAGCATTTT	CASSNGGTANQPQHF
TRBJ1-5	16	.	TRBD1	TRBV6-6	TGTGCCAGCAGCTCCCAGGACAGGGAGGAAGGCGGACCCCAGCATTTT	CASSSQDREEGGPQHF
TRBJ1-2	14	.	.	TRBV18	TGTGCCAGCTCACCACTAAAACAGAACTATGGCTACACCTTC	CASSPLKQNYGYTF
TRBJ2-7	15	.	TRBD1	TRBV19	TGTGCCAGTAGTATATCCGGGACAGGGGACTACGAGCAGTACTTC	CASSISGTGDYEQYF
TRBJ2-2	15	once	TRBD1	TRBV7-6	TGTGCCAGCAGCCATCCCGACAGGGGGTCTGGGGAGCTGTTTTTT	CASSHPDRGSGELFF
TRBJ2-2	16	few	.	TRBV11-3	TGTGCCAGCAGCTTAAGCGCAGGGGAAGGTACCGGGGAGCTGTTTTTT	CASSLSAGEGTGELFF
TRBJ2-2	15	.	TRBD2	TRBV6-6	TGTGCCAGCATCTCGGGGGGGGGAGGCACCGGGGAGCTGTTTTTT	CASISGGGGTGELFF
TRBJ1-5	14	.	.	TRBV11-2	TGTGCCAGCAGCCGTGACAGTCGACTAGGAGCCCAGCATTTT	CASSRDSRLGAQHF
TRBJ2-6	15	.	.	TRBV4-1	TGCGCCAGCAGCCCCACAGGGCTAGGGGCCAACGTCCTGACTTTC	CASSPTGLGANVLTF
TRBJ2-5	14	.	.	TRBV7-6	TGTGCCAGCAGCTTACGCCTGGGGCGAGAGACCCAGTACTTC	CASSLRLGRETQYF
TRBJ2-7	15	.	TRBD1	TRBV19	TGTGCCAGTAGCAGGGGGACAGGGTCCCCCTACGAGCAGTACTTC	CASSRGTGSPYEQYF
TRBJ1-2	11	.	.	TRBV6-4	TGTGCCAGCAGGCAGAACTATGGCTACACCTTC	CASRQNYGYTF
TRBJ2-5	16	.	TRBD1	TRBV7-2	TGTGCCAGCAGCCCAGGGGCCAGGGGGTCAGGGGAGACCCAGTACTTC	CASSPGARGSGETQYF
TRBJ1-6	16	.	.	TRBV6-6	TGTGCCAGCAGTCACACAGGGATCGAGTATAATTCACCCCTCCACTTT	CASSHTGIEYNSPLHF
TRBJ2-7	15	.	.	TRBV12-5	TGTGCTAGTGGTTTGGTACTTGGGCCCGCGAACGAGCAGTACTTC	CASGLVLGPANEQYF
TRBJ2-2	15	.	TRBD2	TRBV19	TGTGCCACGAGTCGGCGGGAGTCGAGCACCGGGGAGCTGTTTTTT	CATSRRESSTGELFF
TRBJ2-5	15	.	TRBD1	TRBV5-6	TGTGCCAGCAGCCTACGGACAGGGTCGATAGAGACCCAGTACTTC	CASSLRTGSIETQYF
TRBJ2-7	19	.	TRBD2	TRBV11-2	TGTGCCAGCCACTTGGGGGCTAGCGGGGGCCTACGCAATATATACGAGCAGTACTTC	CASHLGASGGLRNIYEQYF
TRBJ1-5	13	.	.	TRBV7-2	TGTGCCAGCAGCTCGGGTCGCAATCAGCCCCAGCATTTT	CASSSGRNQPQHF
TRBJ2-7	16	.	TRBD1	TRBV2	TGTGCCAGCAGTGTGGGGCCGGGACAGGGAAGTTACGAGCAGTACTTC	CASSVGPGQGSYEQYF
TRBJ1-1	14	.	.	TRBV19	TGTGCCAGTAGTATGGACACAGCGAACACTGAAGCTTTCTTT	CASSMDTANTEAFF
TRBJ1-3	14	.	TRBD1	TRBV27	TGTGCCAGCAGATCCACAGGGGCTGGAAACACCATATATTTT	CASRSTGAGNTIYF
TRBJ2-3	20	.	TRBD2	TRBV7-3	TGTGCCAGCAGCTTAACGCCCTCCGGACTAGCGGGGGAACCACGGAATACGCAGTATTTT	CASSLTPSGLAGEPRNTQYF
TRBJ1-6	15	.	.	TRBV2	TGTGCCAGCAGTGAGAGGGGGAGGGCCAATTCACCCCTCCACTTT	CASSERGRANSPLHF
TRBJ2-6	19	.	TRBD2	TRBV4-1	TGCGCCAGCAGCCCCCTCGCGGAGCGGGGAGTCTCTGGGGCCAACGTCCTGACTTTC	CASSPLAERGVSGANVLTF
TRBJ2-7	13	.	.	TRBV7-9	TGTGCCAGCAGCCCCGGGTCCCACTACGAGCAGTACTTC	CASSPGSHYEQYF
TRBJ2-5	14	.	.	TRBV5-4	TGTGCCAGCAGCACCGGACAGCAGGGGGAGACCCAGTACTTC	CASSTGQQGETQYF
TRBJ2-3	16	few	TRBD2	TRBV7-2	TGTGCCAGCAGCTCAACGCTAGCGGCTCGCACAGATACGCAGTATTTT	CASSSTLAARTDTQYF
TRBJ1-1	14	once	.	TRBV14	TGTGCCAGCAGCCAACCAGGGCTGAACACTGAAGCTTTCTTT	CASSQPGLNTEAFF
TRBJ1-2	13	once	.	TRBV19	TGTGCCAGTAGTATCGATGGGAGCTATGGCTACACCTTC	CASSIDGSYGYTF
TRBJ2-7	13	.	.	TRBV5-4	TGTGCCAGCAGCTTGGTAACAGTTAACGAGCAGTACTTC	CASSLVTVNEQYF
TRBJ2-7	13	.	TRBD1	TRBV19	TGTGCCAGTAGGGGACAGGGTCTCTACGAGCAGTACTTC	CASRGQGLYEQYF
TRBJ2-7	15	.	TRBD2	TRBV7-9	TGTGCCAGCAGCTCGCAGGCCCCGCGGGGGTACGAGCAGTACTTC	CASSSQAPRGYEQYF
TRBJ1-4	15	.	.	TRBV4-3	TGCGCCAGCAGCCAAGGTTCAGGGGTTAATGAAAAACTGTTTTTT	CASSQGSGVNEKLFF
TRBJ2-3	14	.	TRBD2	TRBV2	TGTGCCAGCATAGCGGGGGGGGGCACAGATACGCAGTATTTT	CASIAGGGTDTQYF
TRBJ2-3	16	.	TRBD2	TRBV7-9	TGTGCCAGCAGCTCGCTTAGCGGGGGGCTCACAGATACGCAGTATTTT	CASSSLSGGLTDTQYF
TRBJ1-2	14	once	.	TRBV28	TGTGCCAGCACCTTTGTCCAAAAGGGAGGAGGCTACACCTTC	CASTFVQKGGGYTF
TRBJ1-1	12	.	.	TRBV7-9	TGTGCCAGCAGCCCTTTCTTAGCTGAAGCTTTCTTT	CASSPFLAEAFF
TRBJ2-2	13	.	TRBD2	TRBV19	TGTGCCAGTAGCAAGCGGGGGGCCGGGGAGCTGTTTTTT	CASSKRGAGELFF
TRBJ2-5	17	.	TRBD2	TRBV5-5	TGTGCCAGCAGCTTGGCCCTGGGACTAGCGGGGGACGAGACCCAGTACTTC	CASSLALGLAGDETQYF
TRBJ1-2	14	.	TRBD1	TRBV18	TGTGCCAGCTCCCACGGACAGGTCGACTATGGCTACACCTTC	CASSHGQVDYGYTF